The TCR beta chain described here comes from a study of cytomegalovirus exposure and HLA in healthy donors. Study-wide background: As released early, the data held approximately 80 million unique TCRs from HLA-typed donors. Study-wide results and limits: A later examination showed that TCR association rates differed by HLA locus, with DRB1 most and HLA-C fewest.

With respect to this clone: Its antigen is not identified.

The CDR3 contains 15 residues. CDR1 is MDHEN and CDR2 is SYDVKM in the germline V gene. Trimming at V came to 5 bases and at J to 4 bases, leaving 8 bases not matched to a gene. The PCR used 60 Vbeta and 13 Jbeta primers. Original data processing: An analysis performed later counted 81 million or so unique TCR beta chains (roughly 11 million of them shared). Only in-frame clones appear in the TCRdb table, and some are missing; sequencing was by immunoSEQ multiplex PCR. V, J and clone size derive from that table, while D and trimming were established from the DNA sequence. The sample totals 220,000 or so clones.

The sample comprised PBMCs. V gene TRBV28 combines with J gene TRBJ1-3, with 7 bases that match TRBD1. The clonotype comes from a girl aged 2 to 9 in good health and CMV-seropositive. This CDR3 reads CASSPPTGVGNTIYF. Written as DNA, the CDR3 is TGTGCCAGCAGTCCCCCAACAGGGGTCGGAAACACCATATATTTT. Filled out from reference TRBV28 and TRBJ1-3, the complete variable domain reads DVKVTQSSRYLVKRTGEKVFLECVQDMDHENMFWYRQDPGLGLRLIYFSYDVKMKEKGDIPEGYSVSREKKERFSLILESASTNQTSMYLCASSPPTGVGNTIYFGEGSWLTVV.